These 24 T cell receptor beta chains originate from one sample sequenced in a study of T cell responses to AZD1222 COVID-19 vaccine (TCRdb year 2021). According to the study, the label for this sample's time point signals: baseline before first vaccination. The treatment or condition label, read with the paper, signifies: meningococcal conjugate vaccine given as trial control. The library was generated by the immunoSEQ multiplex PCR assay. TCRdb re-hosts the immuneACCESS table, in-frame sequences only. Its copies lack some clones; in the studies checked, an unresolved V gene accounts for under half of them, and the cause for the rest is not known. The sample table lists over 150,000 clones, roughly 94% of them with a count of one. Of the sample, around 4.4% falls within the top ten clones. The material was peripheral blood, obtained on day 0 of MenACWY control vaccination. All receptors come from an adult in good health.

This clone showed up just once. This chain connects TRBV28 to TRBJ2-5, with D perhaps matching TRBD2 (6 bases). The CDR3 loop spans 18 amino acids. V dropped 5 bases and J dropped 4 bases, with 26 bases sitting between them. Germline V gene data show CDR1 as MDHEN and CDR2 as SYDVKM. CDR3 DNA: TGTGCCAGCAGTCCTATTTGGAGCGGCGGGGTTAATCGAGAGACCCAGTACTTC. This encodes CASSPIWSGGVNRETQYF.

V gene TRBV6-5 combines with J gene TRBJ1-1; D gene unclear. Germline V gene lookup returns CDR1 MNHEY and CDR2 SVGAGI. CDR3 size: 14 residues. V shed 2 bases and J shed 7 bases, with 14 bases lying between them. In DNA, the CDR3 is TGTGCCAGCAGTTACGGATCATCATCCCTTGAAGCTTTCTTT. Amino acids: CASSYGSSSLEAFF.

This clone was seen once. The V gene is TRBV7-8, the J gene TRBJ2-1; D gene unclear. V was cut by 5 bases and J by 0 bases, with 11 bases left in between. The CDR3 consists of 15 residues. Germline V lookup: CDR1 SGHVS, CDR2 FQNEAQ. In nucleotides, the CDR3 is TGTGCCAGCAGCCGAGCCGCGGACTCCTACAATGAGCAGTTCTTC. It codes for CASSRAADSYNEQFF. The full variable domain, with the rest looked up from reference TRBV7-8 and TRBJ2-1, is GAGVSQSPRYKVAKRGQDVALRCDPISGHVSLFWYQQALGQGPEFLTYFQNEAQLDKSGLPSDRFFAERPEGSVSTLKIQRTQQEDSAVYLCASSRAADSYNEQFFGPGTRLTVL.

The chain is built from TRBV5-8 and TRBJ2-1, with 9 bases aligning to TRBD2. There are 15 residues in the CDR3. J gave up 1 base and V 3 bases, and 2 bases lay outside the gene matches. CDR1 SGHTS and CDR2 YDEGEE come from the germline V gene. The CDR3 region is CASSSGLASYNEQFF. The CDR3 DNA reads TGTGCCAGCAGCTCCGGACTAGCGTCCTACAATGAGCAGTTCTTC.

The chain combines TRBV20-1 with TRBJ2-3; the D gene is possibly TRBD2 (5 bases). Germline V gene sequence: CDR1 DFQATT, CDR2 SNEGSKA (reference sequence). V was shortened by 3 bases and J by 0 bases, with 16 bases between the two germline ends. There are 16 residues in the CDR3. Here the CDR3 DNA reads TGCAGTGCTAGTGGTGGGAGTGCACCTAGCACAGATACGCAGTATTTT. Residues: CSASGGSAPSTDTQYF.

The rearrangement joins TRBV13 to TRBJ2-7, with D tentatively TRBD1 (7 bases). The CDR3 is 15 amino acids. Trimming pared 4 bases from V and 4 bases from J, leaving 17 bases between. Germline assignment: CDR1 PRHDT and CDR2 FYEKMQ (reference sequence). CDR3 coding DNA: TGTGCCAGCAGCTGGCGGCAGGGGGGTAGATACGAGCAGTACTTC. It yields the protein CASSWRQGGRYEQYF.

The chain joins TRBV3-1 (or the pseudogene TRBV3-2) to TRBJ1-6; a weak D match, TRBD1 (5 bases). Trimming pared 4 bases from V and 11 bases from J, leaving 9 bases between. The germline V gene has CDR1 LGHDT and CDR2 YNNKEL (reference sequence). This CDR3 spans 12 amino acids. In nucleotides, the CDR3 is TGTGCCAGCAGCCGAGAAGGGGCACCCCTCCACTTT. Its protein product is CASSREGAPLHF.

In nucleotides, the CDR3 is TGTGCCAGCAGAGGTGGGAGTAGCGGGAGTTACGAGCAGTACTTC. Its translation is CASRGGSSGSYEQYF. V usage is TRBV28 and J usage is TRBJ2-7; 9 positions match TRBD2. The germline V gene has CDR1 MDHEN and CDR2 SYDVKM. V trimming: 6 bases; J trimming: 4 bases; junction bases outside the gene matches: 10. This CDR3 is built from 15 residues. The complete variable domain, with remaining parts taken from reference TRBV28 and TRBJ2-7, reads DVKVTQSSRYLVKRTGEKVFLECVQDMDHENMFWYRQDPGLGLRLIYFSYDVKMKEKGDIPEGYSVSREKKERFSLILESASTNQTSMYLCASRGGSSGSYEQYFGPGTRLTVT.

This chain's CDR3 is CASSEGNSNQPQHF. Written as DNA, the CDR3 is TGTGCCAGCAGTGAAGGGAATAGCAATCAGCCCCAGCATTTT. V gene TRBV6-1 combines with J gene TRBJ1-5; D is unclear. Looked up from germline, CDR1 is MNHNS and CDR2 is SASEGT. This CDR3 has 14 residues. Trimming took off 1 base at V and 0 bases at J, with 4 bases between the two ends.

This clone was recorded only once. The CDR3: CASSIRETQYF. Here the CDR3 DNA reads TGTGCCAGTAGTATAAGGGAGACCCAGTACTTC. The chain is built from TRBV19 and TRBJ2-5, with D uncertain. In germline, CDR1 is LNHDA, CDR2 SQIVND (reference sequence). Trimming removed 2 bases from V and 5 bases from J, with 3 bases in between. This CDR3 contains 11 residues.

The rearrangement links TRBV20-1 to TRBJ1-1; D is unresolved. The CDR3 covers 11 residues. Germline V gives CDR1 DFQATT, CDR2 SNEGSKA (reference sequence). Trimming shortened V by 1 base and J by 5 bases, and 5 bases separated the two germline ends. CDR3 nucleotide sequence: TGCAGTGCTAGAGCTCCAACTGAAGCTTTCTTT. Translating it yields CSARAPTEAFF.

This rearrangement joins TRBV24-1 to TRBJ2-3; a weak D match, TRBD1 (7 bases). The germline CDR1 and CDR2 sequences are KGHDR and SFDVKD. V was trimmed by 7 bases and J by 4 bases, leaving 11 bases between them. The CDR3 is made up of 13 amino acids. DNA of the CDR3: TGTGCCACCAGAGGCAGGGGGGCAGATACGCAGTATTTT. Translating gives CATRGRGADTQYF.

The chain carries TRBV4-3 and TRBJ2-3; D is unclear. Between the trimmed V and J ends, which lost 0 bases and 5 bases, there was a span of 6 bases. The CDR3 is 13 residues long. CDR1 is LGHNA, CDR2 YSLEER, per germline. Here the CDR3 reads CASSQDRRDTQYF. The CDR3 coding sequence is TGCGCCAGCAGCCAAGACCGAAGAGATACGCAGTATTTT.

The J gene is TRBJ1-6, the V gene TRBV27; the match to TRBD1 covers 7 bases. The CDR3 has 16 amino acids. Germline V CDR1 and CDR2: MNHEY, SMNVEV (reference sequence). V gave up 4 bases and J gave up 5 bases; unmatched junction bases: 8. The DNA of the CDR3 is TGTGCCAGCAGTTCCCGGACAGGAATCCATAATTCACCCCTCCACTTT. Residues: CASSSRTGIHNSPLHF.

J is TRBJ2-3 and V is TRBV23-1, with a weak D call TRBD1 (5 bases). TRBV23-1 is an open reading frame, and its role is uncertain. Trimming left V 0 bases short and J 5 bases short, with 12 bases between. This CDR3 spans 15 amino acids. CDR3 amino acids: CASSQSRQGKDTQYF. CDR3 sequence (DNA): TGCGCCAGCAGTCAATCCCGGCAGGGTAAAGATACGCAGTATTTT.

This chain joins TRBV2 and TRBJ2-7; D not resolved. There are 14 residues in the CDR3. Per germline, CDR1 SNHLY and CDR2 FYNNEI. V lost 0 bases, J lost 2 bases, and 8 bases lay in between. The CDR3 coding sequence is TGTGCCAGCAGTGAAGCGTCGAATCCCTACGAGCAGTACTTC. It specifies CASSEASNPYEQYF.

The CDR3 nucleotides read TGCGCCAGCAGTGACCAATACCTAGCGGGAGGTGACAATGAGCAGTTCTTC. Its translation: CASSDQYLAGGDNEQFF. The genes are TRBV10-1 and TRBJ2-1; 11 bases agree with TRBD2. The CDR3 extends over 17 amino acids. J lost 5 bases, V lost 3 bases, and 9 bases had no gene match. Germline V gene lookup returns CDR1 WNHNN and CDR2 SYGVQD (reference sequence).

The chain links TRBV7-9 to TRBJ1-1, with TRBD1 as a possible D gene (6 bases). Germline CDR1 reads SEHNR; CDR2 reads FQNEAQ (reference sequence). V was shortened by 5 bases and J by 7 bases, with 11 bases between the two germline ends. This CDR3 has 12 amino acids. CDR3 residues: CASSPDRNEAFF. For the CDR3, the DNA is TGTGCCAGCAGCCCCGACAGGAATGAAGCTTTCTTT.

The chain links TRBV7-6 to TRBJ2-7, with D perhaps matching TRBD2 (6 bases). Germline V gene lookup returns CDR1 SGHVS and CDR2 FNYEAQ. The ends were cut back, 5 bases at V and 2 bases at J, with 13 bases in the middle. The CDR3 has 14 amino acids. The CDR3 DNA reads TGTGCCAGCAGCCAGCTTAGCGGACCCTACGAGCAGTACTTC. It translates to CASSQLSGPYEQYF.

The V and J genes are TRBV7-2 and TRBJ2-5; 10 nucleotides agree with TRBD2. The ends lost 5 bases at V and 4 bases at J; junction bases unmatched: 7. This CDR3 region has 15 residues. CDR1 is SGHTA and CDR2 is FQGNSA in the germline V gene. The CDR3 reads CASSTSSGSRETQYF. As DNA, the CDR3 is TGTGCCAGCAGCACGTCTAGCGGGAGTCGAGAGACCCAGTACTTC. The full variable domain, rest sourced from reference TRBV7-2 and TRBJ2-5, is GAGVSQSPSNKVTEKGKDVELRCDPISGHTALYWYRQSLGQGLEFLIYFQGNSAPDKSGLPSDRFSAERTGGSVSTLTIQRTQQEDSAVYLCASSTSSGSRETQYFGPGTRLLVL.

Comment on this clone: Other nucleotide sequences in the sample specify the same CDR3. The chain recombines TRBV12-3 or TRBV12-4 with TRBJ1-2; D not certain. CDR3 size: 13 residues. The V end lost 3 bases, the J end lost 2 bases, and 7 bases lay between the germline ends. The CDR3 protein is CASSFDGNYGYTF. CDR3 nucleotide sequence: TGTGCCAGCAGTTTTGACGGGAACTATGGCTACACCTTC.

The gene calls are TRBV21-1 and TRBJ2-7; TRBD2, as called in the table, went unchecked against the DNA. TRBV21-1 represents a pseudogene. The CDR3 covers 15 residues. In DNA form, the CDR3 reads TGTGCCAGCAGAAAACCCCCCGGCGGGGTCTACGAGCAGTACTTC. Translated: CASRKPPGGVYEQYF.

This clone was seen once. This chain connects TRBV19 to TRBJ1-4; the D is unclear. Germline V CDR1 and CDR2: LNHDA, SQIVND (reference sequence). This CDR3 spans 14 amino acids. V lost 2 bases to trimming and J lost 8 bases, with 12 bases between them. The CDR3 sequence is CASSISRGSEKLFF. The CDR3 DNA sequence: TGTGCCAGTAGTATATCTAGAGGTAGCGAAAAACTGTTTTTT.

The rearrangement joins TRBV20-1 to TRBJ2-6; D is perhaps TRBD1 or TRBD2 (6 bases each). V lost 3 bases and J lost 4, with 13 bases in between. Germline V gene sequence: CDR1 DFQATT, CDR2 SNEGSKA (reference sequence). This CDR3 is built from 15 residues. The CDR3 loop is CSASPGGWGANVLTF. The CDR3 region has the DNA TGCAGTGCTAGTCCCGGGGGCTGGGGGGCCAACGTCCTGACTTTC.